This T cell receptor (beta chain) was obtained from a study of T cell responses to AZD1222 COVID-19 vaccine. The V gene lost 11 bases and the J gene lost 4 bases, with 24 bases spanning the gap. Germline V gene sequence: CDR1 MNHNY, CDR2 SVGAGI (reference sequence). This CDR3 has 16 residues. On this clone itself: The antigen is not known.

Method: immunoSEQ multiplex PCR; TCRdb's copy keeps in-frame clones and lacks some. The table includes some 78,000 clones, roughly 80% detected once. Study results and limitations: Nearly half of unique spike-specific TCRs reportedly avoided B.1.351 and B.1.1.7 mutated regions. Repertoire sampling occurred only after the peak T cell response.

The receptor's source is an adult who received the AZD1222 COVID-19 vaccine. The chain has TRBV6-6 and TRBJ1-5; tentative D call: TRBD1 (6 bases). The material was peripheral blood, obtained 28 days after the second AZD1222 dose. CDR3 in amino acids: CAGSLYRQELNQPQHF. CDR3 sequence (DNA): TGTGCCGGTTCGCTCTATAGACAGGAGTTGAATCAGCCCCAGCATTTT.